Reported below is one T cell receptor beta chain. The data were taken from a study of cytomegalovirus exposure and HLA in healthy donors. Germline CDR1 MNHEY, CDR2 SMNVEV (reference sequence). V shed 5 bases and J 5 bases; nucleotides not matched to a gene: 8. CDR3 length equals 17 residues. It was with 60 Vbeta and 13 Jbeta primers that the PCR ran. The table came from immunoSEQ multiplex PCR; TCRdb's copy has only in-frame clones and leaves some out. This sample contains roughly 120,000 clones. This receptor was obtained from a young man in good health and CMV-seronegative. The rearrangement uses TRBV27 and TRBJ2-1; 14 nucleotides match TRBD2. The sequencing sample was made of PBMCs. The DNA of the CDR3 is TGTGCCAGCAGTCTACGACTAGCGGGAGGGCCAAACAATGAGCAGTTCTTC. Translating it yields CASSLRLAGGPNNEQFF.